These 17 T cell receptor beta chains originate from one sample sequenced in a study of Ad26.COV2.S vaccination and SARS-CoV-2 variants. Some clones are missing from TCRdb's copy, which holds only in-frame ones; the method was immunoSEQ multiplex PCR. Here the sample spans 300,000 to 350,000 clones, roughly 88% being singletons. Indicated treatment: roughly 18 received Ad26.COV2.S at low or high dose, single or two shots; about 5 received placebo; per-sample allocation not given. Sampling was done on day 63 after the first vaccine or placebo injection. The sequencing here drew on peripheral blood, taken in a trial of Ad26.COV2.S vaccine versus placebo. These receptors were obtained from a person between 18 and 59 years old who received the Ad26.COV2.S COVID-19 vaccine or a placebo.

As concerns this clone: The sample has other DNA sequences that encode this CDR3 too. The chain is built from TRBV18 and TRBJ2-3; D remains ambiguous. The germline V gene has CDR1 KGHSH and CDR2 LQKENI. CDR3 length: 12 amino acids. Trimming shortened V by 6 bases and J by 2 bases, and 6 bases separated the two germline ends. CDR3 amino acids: CASSSSTDTQYF. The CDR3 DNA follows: TGTGCCAGCTCTTCATCCACAGATACGCAGTATTTT.

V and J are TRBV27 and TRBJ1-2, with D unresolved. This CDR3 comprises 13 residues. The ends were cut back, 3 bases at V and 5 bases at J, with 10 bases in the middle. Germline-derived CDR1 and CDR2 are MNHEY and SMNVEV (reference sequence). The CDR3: CASSFRSGYGYTF. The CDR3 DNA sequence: TGTGCCAGCAGTTTTAGGAGTGGATATGGCTACACCTTC.

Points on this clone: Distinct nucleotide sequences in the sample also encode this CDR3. The CDR3 region is CASSLGRNTEAFF. For the CDR3, the DNA is TGTGCCAGCAGCTTAGGGAGGAACACTGAAGCTTTCTTT. The chain uses TRBV7-8 and TRBJ1-1, with unresolved D. Looked up from germline, CDR1 is SGHVS and CDR2 is FQNEAQ. The CDR3 length is 13 residues. With 1 base removed from V and 1 base from J, the gap between germline ends came to 4 bases.

The CDR3 reads CASSWPSLVETQYF. CDR3 nucleotide sequence: TGTGCCAGCAGTTGGCCCAGCCTTGTGGAGACCCAGTACTTC. This sequence joins TRBV6-2 or TRBV6-3 and TRBJ2-5; no reliable D call. CDR3 length: 14 amino acids. Germline values: CDR1 MNHEY, CDR2 SVGEGT. Trimming stripped 4 bases from V and 5 bases from J, with 14 bases between.

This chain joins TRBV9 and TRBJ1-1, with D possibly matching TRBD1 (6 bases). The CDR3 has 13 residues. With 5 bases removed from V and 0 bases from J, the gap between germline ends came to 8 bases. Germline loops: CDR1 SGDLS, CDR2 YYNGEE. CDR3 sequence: CASRGQLNTEAFF. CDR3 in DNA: TGTGCCAGCAGAGGACAGTTGAACACTGAAGCTTTCTTT.

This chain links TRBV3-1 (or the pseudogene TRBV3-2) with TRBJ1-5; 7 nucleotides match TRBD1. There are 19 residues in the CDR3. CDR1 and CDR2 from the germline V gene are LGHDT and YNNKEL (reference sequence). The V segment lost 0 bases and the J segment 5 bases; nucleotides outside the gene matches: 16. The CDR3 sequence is CASSQDEAGGSSPHQPQHF. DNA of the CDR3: TGTGCCAGCAGCCAAGATGAGGCAGGGGGATCGTCTCCTCATCAGCCCCAGCATTTT.

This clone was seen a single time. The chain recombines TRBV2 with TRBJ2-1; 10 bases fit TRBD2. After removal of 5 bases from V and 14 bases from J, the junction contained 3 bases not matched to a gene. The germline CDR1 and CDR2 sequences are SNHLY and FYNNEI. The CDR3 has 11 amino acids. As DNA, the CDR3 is TGTGCCAGCAGTTTAGCGGGGGGAAAGTTCTTC. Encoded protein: CASSLAGGKFF.

The CDR3, as DNA: TGTGCCTGGAGTGTAGGGACAGGGGTTAATCAGCCCCAGCATTTT. Translated: CAWSVGTGVNQPQHF. This chain uses TRBV30 with TRBJ1-5, with 10 nucleotides matching TRBD1. Germline V lookup: CDR1 GTSNPN, CDR2 SVGIG (reference sequence). The CDR3 has 15 amino acids. Trimming at V came to 0 bases and at J to 4 bases, leaving 3 bases not matched to a gene.

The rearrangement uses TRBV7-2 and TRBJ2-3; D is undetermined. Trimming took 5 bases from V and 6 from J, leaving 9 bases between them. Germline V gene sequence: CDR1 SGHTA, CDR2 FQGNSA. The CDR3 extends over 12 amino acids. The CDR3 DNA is TGTGCCAGCAGCCCCCACACGGATACGCAGTATTTT. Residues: CASSPHTDTQYF.

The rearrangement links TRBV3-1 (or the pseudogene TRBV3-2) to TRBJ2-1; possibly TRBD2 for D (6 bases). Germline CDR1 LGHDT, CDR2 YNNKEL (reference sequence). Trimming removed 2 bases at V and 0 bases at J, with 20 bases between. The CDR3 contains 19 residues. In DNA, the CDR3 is TGTGCCAGCAGCCAACGGAGTAGGACTGGACTAAGCTCCTACAATGAGCAGTTCTTC. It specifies CASSQRSRTGLSSYNEQFF.

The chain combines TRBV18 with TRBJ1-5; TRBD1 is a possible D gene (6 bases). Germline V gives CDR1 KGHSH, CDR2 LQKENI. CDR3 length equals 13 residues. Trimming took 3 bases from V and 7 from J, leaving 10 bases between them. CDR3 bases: TGTGCCAGCTCACCGAGGGGGGCGCAGCCCCAGCATTTT. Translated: CASSPRGAQPQHF.

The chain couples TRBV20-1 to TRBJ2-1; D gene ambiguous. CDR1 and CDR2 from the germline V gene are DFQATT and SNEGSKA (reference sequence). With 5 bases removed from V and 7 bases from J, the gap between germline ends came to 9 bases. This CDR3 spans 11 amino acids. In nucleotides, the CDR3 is TGCAGTGCTGAACGTAGGAATGAGCAGTTCTTC. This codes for CSAERRNEQFF.

The CDR3 is CATSSGGGKDEQFF. In DNA, the CDR3 is TGTGCCACCAGCAGTGGAGGGGGAAAGGATGAGCAGTTCTTC. The J gene is TRBJ2-1, the V gene TRBV15, with D tentatively TRBD1 or TRBD2 (6 bases each). CDR3 length: 14 amino acids. Deletions cut 3 bases from V and 8 bases from J, with 14 bases between. Germline V lookup: CDR1 LNHNV, CDR2 YYDKDF (reference sequence).

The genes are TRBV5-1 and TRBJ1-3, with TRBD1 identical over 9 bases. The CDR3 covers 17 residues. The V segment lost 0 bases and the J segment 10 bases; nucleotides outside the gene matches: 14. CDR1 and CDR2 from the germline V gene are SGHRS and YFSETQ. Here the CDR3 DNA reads TGCGCCAGCAGCTTGGGCCATGGACAGGGGCTCCCAAGGACCATATATTTT. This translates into CASSLGHGQGLPRTIYF.

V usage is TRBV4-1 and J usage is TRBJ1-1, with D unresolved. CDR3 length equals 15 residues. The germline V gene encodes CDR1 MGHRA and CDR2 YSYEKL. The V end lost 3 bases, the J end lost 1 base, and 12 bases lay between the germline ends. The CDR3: CASSHIGPKNTEAFF. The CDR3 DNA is TGCGCCAGCAGCCATATAGGACCTAAGAACACTGAAGCTTTCTTT.

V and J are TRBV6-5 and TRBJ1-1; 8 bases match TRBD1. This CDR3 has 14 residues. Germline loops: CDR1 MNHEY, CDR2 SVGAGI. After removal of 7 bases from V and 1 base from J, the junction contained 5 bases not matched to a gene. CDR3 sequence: CASTGDRKNTEAFF. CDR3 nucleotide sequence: TGTGCCAGCACAGGGGACAGGAAGAACACTGAAGCTTTCTTT.

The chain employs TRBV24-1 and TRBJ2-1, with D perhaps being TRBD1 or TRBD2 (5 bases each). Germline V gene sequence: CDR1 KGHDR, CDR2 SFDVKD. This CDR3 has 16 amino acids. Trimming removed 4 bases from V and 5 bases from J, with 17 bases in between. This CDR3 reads CATSDPTTGANNEQFF. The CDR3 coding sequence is TGTGCCACCAGTGACCCAACCACCGGGGCAAACAATGAGCAGTTCTTC.